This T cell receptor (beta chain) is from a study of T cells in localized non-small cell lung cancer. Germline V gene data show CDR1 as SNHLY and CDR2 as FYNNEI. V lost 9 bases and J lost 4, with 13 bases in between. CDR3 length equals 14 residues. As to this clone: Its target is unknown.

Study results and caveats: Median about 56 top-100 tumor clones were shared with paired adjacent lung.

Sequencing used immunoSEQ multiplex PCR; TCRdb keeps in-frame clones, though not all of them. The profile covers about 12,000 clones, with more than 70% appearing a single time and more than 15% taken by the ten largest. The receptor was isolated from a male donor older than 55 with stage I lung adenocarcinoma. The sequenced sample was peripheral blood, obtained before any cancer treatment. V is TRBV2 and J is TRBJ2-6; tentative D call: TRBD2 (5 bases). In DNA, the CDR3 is TGTGCCAGGCAACTGGGAGCAGGGGCCAACGTCCTGACTTTC. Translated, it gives CARQLGAGANVLTF.